This section outlines one TCR beta chain sequence together with its context. No antigen is known for it. Trimming removed 6 bases from V and 3 bases from J; junction bases left unmatched: 8. Germline loops: CDR1 SNHLY, CDR2 FYNNEI. This CDR3 has 16 residues. The record originates from a study of cytomegalovirus exposure and HLA in healthy donors. The donors belonged to the approximately 120-subject validation cohort, separate from the roughly 650-subject first cohort. Here immunoSEQ multiplex PCR was the method, and the copy in TCRdb shows in-frame clones only, minus some. The sample holds about 64,000 clones, 85% to 90% seen once. Study outcomes and limitations: Later, an analysis found that TCR clusters from the first cohort tended to co-occur in the 110 or so validation repertoires. There were some 150 TCR beta chains listed as cytomegalovirus-associated.

The sequencing sample was made of PBMCs. The origin of this receptor is a woman under 30 in good health and CMV-seronegative. V and J are TRBV2 and TRBJ2-2; 9 nucleotides align to TRBD2. The CDR3 is CASRYSGSGYTGELFF. CDR3 DNA: TGTGCCAGCAGATATAGCGGGAGTGGGTACACCGGGGAGCTGTTTTTT.